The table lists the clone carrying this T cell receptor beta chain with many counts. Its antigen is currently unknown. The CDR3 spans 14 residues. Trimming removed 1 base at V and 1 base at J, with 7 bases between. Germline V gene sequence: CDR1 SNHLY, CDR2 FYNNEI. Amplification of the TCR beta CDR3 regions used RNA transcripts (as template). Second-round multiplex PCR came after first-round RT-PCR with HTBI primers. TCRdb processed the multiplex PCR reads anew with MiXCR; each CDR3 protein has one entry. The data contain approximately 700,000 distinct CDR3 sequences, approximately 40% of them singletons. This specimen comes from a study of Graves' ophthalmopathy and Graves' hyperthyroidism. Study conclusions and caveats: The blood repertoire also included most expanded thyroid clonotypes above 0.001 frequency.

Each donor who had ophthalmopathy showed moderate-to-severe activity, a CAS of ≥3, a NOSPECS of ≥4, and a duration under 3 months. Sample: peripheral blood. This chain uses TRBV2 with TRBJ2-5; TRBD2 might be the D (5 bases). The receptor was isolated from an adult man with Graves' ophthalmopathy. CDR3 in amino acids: CASSEGRSQETQYF. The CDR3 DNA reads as TGTGCCAGCAGTGAAGGGAGGTCCCAAGAGACCCAGTACTTC. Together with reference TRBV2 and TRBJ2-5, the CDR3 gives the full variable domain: EPEVTQTPSHQVTQMGQEVILRCVPISNHLYFYWYRQILGQKVEFLVSFYNNEISEKSEIFDDQFSVERPDGSNFTLKIRSTKLEDSAMYFCASSEGRSQETQYFGPGTRLLVL.